The 29 T cell receptor beta chains below come from one sample, sequenced in a study of radiotherapy plus CTLA-4 blockade in lung cancer. Method: immunoSEQ multiplex PCR; TCRdb's copy keeps in-frame clones and lacks some. The sample carries around 80,000 clones, around 83% recorded once. The sequencing used peripheral blood, collected from a patient treated with radiotherapy plus ipilimumab. The receptors here all came from a human donor with non-small cell lung cancer who had stable disease on radiotherapy plus ipilimumab.

The chain links TRBV7-2 to TRBJ2-7; TRBD2 matches 7 bases. The germline gives CDR1 SGHTA, CDR2 FQGNSA. The CDR3 sequence is 13 residues long. After removal of 5 bases from V and 3 bases from J, the junction contained 4 bases not matched to a gene. CDR3 loop: CASSGWTSYEQYF. The CDR3 nucleotides are TGTGCCAGCAGCGGGTGGACTAGCTACGAGCAGTACTTC.

The rearrangement links TRBV5-1 to TRBJ2-3; possible D gene TRBD2, 6 bases. The length of the CDR3 is 17 residues. CDR1 SGHRS and CDR2 YFSETQ come from the germline V gene. Trimming pared 4 bases from V and 1 base from J, leaving 19 bases between. CDR3 in DNA: TGCGCCAGCAGCACCCCACTCCCGGGGGTCGGCACAGATACGCAGTATTTT. It is translated as CASSTPLPGVGTDTQYF.

The V call is TRBV28, the J call TRBJ1-1; no clear D gene. CDR3 length: 15 amino acids. Trimming stripped 7 bases from V and 4 bases from J, with 19 bases between. Germline V lookup: CDR1 MDHEN, CDR2 SYDVKM. The CDR3 nucleotides are TGTGCCAGCATAACGACTGCGAGGATGGGCACTGAAGCTTTCTTT. It is translated as CASITTARMGTEAFF.

The chain combines TRBV7-9 with TRBJ2-1; maybe TRBD1 (6 bases). The CDR3 runs to 15 residues. Per the germline V gene, CDR1 is SEHNR and CDR2 is FQNEAQ (reference sequence). V lost 0 bases to trimming and J lost 8 bases, with 14 bases between them. The CDR3 reads CASSLAGARVDEQFF. The CDR3 DNA follows: TGTGCCAGCAGCTTAGCGGGGGCCCGGGTGGATGAGCAGTTCTTC.

The CDR3 DNA is TGTGCCAGCACCGGGACAGCCTACAATGAGCAGTTCTTC. It specifies CASTGTAYNEQFF. The chain employs TRBV25-1 and TRBJ2-1, with TRBD1 identical over 7 bases. The CDR3 is made up of 13 amino acids. The V gene end was trimmed by 7 bases and the J gene end by 2 bases; junction bases not matched to a gene: 2. CDR1 is MGHDK, CDR2 SYGVNS, per germline.

The V gene is TRBV6-5, the J gene TRBJ1-1; 8 bases align to TRBD1. This CDR3 is built from 15 residues. The V segment lost 4 bases and the J segment 2 bases; nucleotides outside the gene matches: 6. Germline CDR1 and CDR2: MNHEY and SVGAGI. Written as DNA, the CDR3 is TGTGCCAGCAGTTCCACCGGGACAGGAAACACTGAAGCTTTCTTT. This sequence encodes CASSSTGTGNTEAFF.

For the CDR3, the DNA is TGCGCCAGCAGCTTGGGCGGGGCTAGCGGAATAAATGAGCAGTTCTTC. It translates to CASSLGGASGINEQFF. The genes are TRBV5-1 and TRBJ2-1, with 7 nucleotides matching TRBD2. CDR3 length: 16 amino acids. CDR1 is SGHRS and CDR2 is YFSETQ in the germline V gene. V shed 0 bases and J 7 bases; nucleotides not matched to a gene: 10.

The chain combines TRBV5-6 with TRBJ2-3, with 7 bases that match TRBD2. Germline lookup yields CDR1 SGHDT and CDR2 YYEEEE. After removal of 2 bases from V and 0 bases from J, the junction contained 6 bases not matched to a gene. The CDR3 covers 16 residues. CDR3 protein: CASSFLGTTSTDTQYF. Written as DNA, the CDR3 is TGTGCCAGCAGCTTTCTCGGGACTACCAGCACAGATACGCAGTATTTT.

The rearrangement joins TRBV7-3 to TRBJ2-5, with 8 bases that match TRBD2. Germline V gene lookup returns CDR1 SGHTA and CDR2 FQGTGA. J was trimmed by 5 bases and V by 5 bases; bases with no gene match: 10. CDR3 size: 15 residues. CDR3 DNA sequence: TGTGCCAGCAGCCGAGAGCGGGGGCTCTTTGAGACCCAGTACTTC. It translates to CASSRERGLFETQYF.

The chain links TRBV27 to TRBJ2-2; D gene ambiguous. The CDR3 runs 15 residues. V was cut by 4 bases and J by 6 bases, with 15 bases left in between. Looked up from germline, CDR1 is MNHEY and CDR2 is SMNVEV (reference sequence). CDR3 sequence reads: CASSSRFSTPGELFF. DNA of the CDR3: TGTGCCAGCAGTTCTCGGTTCAGCACCCCCGGGGAGCTGTTTTTT.

The rearrangement joins TRBV7-2 to TRBJ2-2; D ambiguous. Trimming pared 4 bases from V and 4 bases from J, leaving 7 bases between. Germline CDR1 SGHTA, CDR2 FQGNSA. The CDR3 loop spans 13 amino acids. CDR3 sequence: CASSSEFTGELFF. The CDR3 region has the DNA TGTGCCAGCAGCTCCGAGTTCACCGGGGAGCTGTTTTTT.

The chain recombines TRBV21-1 with TRBJ1-2; the table's D call TRBD1 went unverified against the DNA. TRBV21-1 is classified as a pseudogene. The CDR3 totals 16 residues. The CDR3 DNA is TGTGCCAGCAGCATTGGAAGGACAGGACGCGGAGGTGGCTACACCTTC. The encoded protein is CASSIGRTGRGGGYTF.

This clone was detected once. The J gene is TRBJ1-6, the V gene TRBV6-5; 7 nucleotides line up with TRBD1. The CDR3 spans 16 residues. With 2 bases clipped from V and 7 bases from J, the junction kept 8 bases outside the gene matches. Germline V gene lookup returns CDR1 MNHEY and CDR2 SVGAGI. This chain's CDR3 is CASSYPRQGGNSPLHF. The CDR3 DNA reads TGTGCCAGCAGTTACCCCCGACAGGGTGGGAATTCACCCCTCCACTTT.

V is TRBV19 and J is TRBJ2-7; perhaps TRBD1 as D (6 bases). Germline CDR1 is LNHDA and CDR2 is SQIVND (reference sequence). CDR3 size: 14 residues. Trimming stripped 6 bases from V and 2 bases from J, with 14 bases between. Written as DNA, the CDR3 is TGTGCCAGTAGCCCAACAGGGTTCGCCTACGAGCAGTACTTC. Translating it yields CASSPTGFAYEQYF. Combining the CDR3 with reference TRBV19 and TRBJ2-7 gives the whole variable domain DGGITQSPKYLFRKEGQNVTLSCEQNLNHDAMYWYRQDPGQGLRLIYYSQIVNDFQKGDIAEGYSVSREKKESFPLTVTSAQKNPTAFYLCASSPTGFAYEQYFGPGTRLTVT.

The J gene is TRBJ1-4, the V gene TRBV25-1, with TRBD1 as a possible D gene (6 bases). The V gene's germline CDR1 is MGHDK and CDR2 SYGVNS. V was shortened by 0 bases and J by 0 bases, with 8 bases between the two germline ends. There are 16 residues in the CDR3. The CDR3 sequence: CASSEYRGSTNEKLFF. DNA of the CDR3: TGTGCCAGCAGTGAATACAGGGGTTCAACTAATGAAAAACTGTTTTTT.

Of note for this clone: Within the sample, other DNA sequences also encode this same CDR3. The chain links TRBV19 to TRBJ1-5; D might be TRBD1 (5 bases). The CDR3 consists of 14 residues. V shed 3 bases and J shed 1 base, with 7 bases lying between them. Germline CDR1 reads LNHDA; CDR2 reads SQIVND (reference sequence). The DNA for the CDR3 is TGTGCCAGTAGTATTGGGGGAAGCAATCAGCCCCAGCATTTT. Amino acids: CASSIGGSNQPQHF.

This chain connects TRBV12-5 to TRBJ1-5; D not certain. The germline V and J ends were trimmed by 4 bases and 8 bases, with 12 bases remaining between them. CDR3 length: 13 amino acids. Germline V lookup: CDR1 LGHNT, CDR2 FRNRAP. The CDR3 nucleotides are TGTGCTAGTGGTTCTCGACCCGACGAGCCCCAGCATTTT. It is translated as CASGSRPDEPQHF.

The chain carries TRBV7-3 and TRBJ2-5, with TRBD1 identical over 8 bases. CDR1 and CDR2 (germline): SGHTA, FQGTGA. Unmatched junction bases numbered 4, after V lost 6 bases and J lost 4 bases. The CDR3 extends over 13 amino acids. CDR3 in DNA: TGTGCCAGCAGAGCCGACAGGGGAGAGACCCAGTACTTC. This encodes CASRADRGETQYF.

This clone showed up just a few times. This sequence joins TRBV28 and TRBJ1-2, with 7 nucleotides matching TRBD1. The CDR3 is 14 residues long. The germline CDR1 and CDR2 sequences are MDHEN and SYDVKM. The ends lost 5 bases at V and 7 bases at J; junction bases unmatched: 10. CDR3 DNA: TGTGCCAGCAGTCCAAACAGGGGAATGAGTGGCTACACCTTC. Its protein is CASSPNRGMSGYTF.

The genes are TRBV27 and TRBJ1-2, with 8 bases matching TRBD1. The J segment lost 4 bases and the V segment lost 6 bases, leaving 7 bases of the junction unmatched. The CDR3 spans 14 residues. CDR1 and CDR2 (germline): MNHEY, SMNVEV (reference sequence). CDR3 in amino acids: CASRTAGGRYGYTF. DNA of the CDR3: TGTGCCAGCAGAACGGCAGGGGGCCGCTATGGCTACACCTTC.

The chain is built from TRBV5-1 and TRBJ2-3, with 16 bases lining up with TRBD2. Germline values: CDR1 SGHRS, CDR2 YFSETQ. With V trimmed by 0 bases and J by 6 bases, 4 bases remained unmatched. The CDR3 consists of 17 residues. CDR3 loop: CASSLAGTSGRADTQYF. Here the CDR3 DNA reads TGCGCCAGCAGCTTGGCCGGGACTAGCGGGAGGGCCGATACGCAGTATTTT.

Notes on this clone: The same CDR3 also results from other DNA sequences found in this sample. The V call is TRBV29-1, the J call TRBJ1-1, with 9 bases matching TRBD1. The CDR3 extends over 13 amino acids. Losses at the gene ends were 6 bases for V and 3 bases for J; bases not matched to a gene: 5. The germline CDR1 and CDR2 sequences are SQVTM and ANQGSEA. CDR3 loop: CSVNRDRDTEAFF. In DNA, the CDR3 is TGCAGCGTAAACCGGGACAGGGACACTGAAGCTTTCTTT.

In the case of this clone: At one boundary the junction diverges from the germline segment, which might be a read error. J is TRBJ2-3 and V is TRBV7-7; no clear D gene. The V gene's germline CDR1 is SSHAT and CDR2 FNYEAQ (reference sequence). The CDR3 extends over 20 amino acids. CDR3 amino acids: CASSPLAPFVGEGITDTQYF. The CDR3 nucleotides are TGTGCTAGCAGCCCATTAGCCCCCTTCGTGGGTGAAGGGATCACAGATACGCAGTATTTT.

The rearrangement joins TRBV5-1 to TRBJ2-1; 9 nucleotides align to TRBD1. The germline V gene encodes CDR1 SGHRS and CDR2 YFSETQ. J was trimmed by 10 bases and V by 2 bases; bases with no gene match: 7. The CDR3 is 14 amino acids. As DNA, the CDR3 is TGCGCCAGCAGCTTTAATACAGGGGGCGCGGAGCAGTTCTTC. Amino acids: CASSFNTGGAEQFF. Based on the CDR3 plus reference TRBV5-1 and TRBJ2-1, the full variable domain is KAGVTQTPRYLIKTRGQQVTLSCSPISGHRSVSWYQQTPGQGLQFLFEYFSETQRNKGNFPGRFSGRQFSNSRSEMNVSTLELGDSALYLCASSFNTGGAEQFFGPGTRLTVL.

The chain carries TRBV28 and TRBJ2-1; TRBD1 matches 11 bases. CDR3 length: 14 residues. Germline CDR1 and CDR2: MDHEN and SYDVKM. The ends lost 7 bases at V and 5 bases at J; junction bases unmatched: 4. The CDR3 is CASTRDRGNNEQFF. The CDR3 region has the DNA TGTGCCAGCACCCGGGACAGGGGGAACAATGAGCAGTTCTTC.

This sequence joins TRBV7-9 and TRBJ2-3; D not resolved. Germline values: CDR1 SEHNR, CDR2 FQNEAQ (reference sequence). This CDR3 has 16 amino acids. Trimming removed 1 base at V and 2 bases at J, with 13 bases between. The chain's CDR3 is CASSLVRPPTTDTQYF. In nucleotides, the CDR3 is TGTGCCAGCAGCTTAGTCCGCCCGCCTACCACAGATACGCAGTATTTT. Using reference TRBV7-9 and TRBJ2-3 for the parts outside the CDR3, the full variable domain is DTGVSQNPRHKITKRGQNVTFRCDPISEHNRLYWYRQTLGQGPEFLTYFQNEAQLEKSRLLSDRFSAERPKGSFSTLEIQRTEQGDSAMYLCASSLVRPPTTDTQYFGPGTRLTVL.

The chain employs TRBV5-1 and TRBJ1-2, with a tentative D call TRBD1 (5 bases). V gave up 0 bases and J gave up 6 bases, with 15 bases separating them. Germline loops: CDR1 SGHRS, CDR2 YFSETQ. The CDR3 consists of 15 residues. In DNA form, the CDR3 reads TGCGCCAGCAGCTTGGGGGTCGGAGGGACCGATGGCTACACCTTC. It is translated as CASSLGVGGTDGYTF.

This chain uses TRBV11-2 with TRBJ2-5; maybe TRBD2 (6 bases). Trimming took 1 base from V and 3 from J, leaving 12 bases between them. CDR3 length: 15 amino acids. Germline values: CDR1 SGHAT, CDR2 FQNNGV. CDR3 region: CASSLGGRLEETQYF. The CDR3 DNA reads TGTGCCAGCAGCTTAGGCGGCAGACTAGAAGAGACCCAGTACTTC.

The chain is built from TRBV7-3 and TRBJ2-1; the match to TRBD2 covers 8 bases. Germline-derived CDR1 and CDR2 are SGHTA and FQGTGA. The CDR3 length is 15 residues. Unmatched junction bases numbered 10, after V lost 5 bases and J lost 7 bases. CDR3 sequence (DNA): TGTGCCAGCAGCCAGTCGGGGGGGCCCATGAATGAGCAGTTCTTC. This codes for CASSQSGGPMNEQFF.